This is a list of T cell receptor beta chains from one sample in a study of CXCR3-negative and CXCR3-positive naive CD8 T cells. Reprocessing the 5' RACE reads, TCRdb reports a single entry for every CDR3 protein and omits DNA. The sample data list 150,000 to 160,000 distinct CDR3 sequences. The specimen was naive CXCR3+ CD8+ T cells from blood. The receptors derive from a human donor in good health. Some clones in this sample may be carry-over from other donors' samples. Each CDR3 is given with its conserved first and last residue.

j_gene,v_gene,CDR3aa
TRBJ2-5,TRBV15,CATSGGTSGSETQYF
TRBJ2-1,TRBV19,CASSTIQGPYNEQFF
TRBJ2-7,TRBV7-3,CASSSQKGSYEQYF
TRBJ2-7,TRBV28,CASSVPTGLITYEQYF
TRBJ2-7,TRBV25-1,CASSGASGGAKFAYEQYF
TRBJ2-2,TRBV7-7,CASSSVHRAGELFF
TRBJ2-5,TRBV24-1,CAVSKTGAEETQYF
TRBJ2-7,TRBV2,CASSEAPGDSYEQYF
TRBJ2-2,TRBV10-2,CASSAGGDTGELFF
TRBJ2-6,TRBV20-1,CSASNGEAGANVLTF
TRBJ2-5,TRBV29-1,CSVERASHPQPGAWETQYF
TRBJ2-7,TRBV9,CASSVNTGSGEQYF
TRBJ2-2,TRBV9,CASSVFTGGQTGELFF
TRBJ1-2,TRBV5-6,CASSLAVWDYGYTF
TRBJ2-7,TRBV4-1,CASSEGTGAAYEQYF
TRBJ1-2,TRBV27,CASSSSPGQGDGYTF
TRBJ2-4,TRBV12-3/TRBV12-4,CAGNGQQNIQYF
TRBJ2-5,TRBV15,CATSRLAEYQETQYF
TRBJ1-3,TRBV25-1,CASSESGQGNWINTIYF
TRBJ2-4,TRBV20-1,CSANSQGMAKNIQYF
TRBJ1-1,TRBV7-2,CASSLGTGFTEAFF
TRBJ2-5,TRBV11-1,CASGWSGGRQETQYF
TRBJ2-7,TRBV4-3,CASSQTWAYEQYF
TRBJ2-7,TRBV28,CAAGRGPEQYF
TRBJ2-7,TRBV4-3,CASSQDTTGNQEQYF
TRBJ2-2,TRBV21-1,CASSKGQRSTGRRTNTGELFF
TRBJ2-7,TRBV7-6,CASSLAASGGLFPSGEQYF
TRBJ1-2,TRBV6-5,CASSYSNSNYGYTF
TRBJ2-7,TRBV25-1,CASSEGGGRGLEQYF
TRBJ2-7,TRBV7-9,CASSLEPYEQYF
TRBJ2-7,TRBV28,CASSFPAGRGFHHEQYF
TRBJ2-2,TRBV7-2,CATPMPGQGSGELFF